This TCR beta chain emerged from a study of cytotoxic CD8 clonotypes in ibrutinib-treated CLL. Study outcomes and limitations: Contraction or stability on treatment was seen for public clonotypes, which were uncommon. Sustained-remission and progressing patients had unequal sampling times.

Details on this clone: The antigen is undetermined.

The length of the CDR3 is 15 residues. The V end lost 2 bases, the J end lost 0 bases, and 8 bases lay between the germline ends. CDR1 and CDR2 from the germline V gene are MNHEY and SMNVEV (reference sequence). Cryopreserved PBMCs were the source of around 2 micrograms of genomic DNA, which went to TCR beta libraries. A 1 in 200,000 to 1 in 1 million T cell depth was the sequencing target. Profiled with immunoSEQ multiplex PCR; TCRdb holds only in-frame clones, not every one. Counted here are some 92,000 clones, roughly three quarters occurring once; the ten biggest clones make up roughly 24%. This chain joins TRBV27 and TRBJ1-3; possible D gene TRBD1, 5 bases. The receptor was isolated from a human donor with chronic lymphocytic leukemia. The material sequenced was PBMCs, taken after 24 months of ibrutinib treatment. CDR3 nucleotide sequence: TGTGCCAGCAGTTTAAAGGGGCACTCTGGAAACACCATATATTTT. Translating gives CASSLKGHSGNTIYF.